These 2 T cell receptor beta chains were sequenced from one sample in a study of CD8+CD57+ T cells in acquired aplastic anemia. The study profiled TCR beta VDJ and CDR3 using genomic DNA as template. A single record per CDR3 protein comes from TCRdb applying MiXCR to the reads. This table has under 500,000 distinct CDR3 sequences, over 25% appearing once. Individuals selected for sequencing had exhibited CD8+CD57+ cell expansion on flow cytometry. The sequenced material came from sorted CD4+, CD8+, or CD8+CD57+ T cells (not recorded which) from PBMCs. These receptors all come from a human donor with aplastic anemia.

The CDR3 DNA reads as TGCAGTGCTAGAGGGAGGGGTATGAACACTGAAGCTTTCTTT. Protein product: CSARGRGMNTEAFF. J is TRBJ1-1 and V is TRBV20-1; a possible D gene is TRBD1 (5 bases). Per germline, CDR1 DFQATT and CDR2 SNEGSKA (reference sequence). The V gene lost 1 base and the J gene lost 0 bases, with 9 bases spanning the gap. The CDR3 sequence is 14 residues long.

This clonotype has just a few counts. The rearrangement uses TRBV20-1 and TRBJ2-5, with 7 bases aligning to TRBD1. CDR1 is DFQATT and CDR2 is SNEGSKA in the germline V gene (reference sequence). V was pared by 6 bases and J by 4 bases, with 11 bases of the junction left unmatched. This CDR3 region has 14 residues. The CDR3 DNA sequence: TGCAGTGCGCCCACGACAGGGCTTGTAGAGACCCAGTACTTC. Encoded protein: CSAPTTGLVETQYF.